A selection of T cell receptor beta chains follows, all from one sample in a study of T cells in Graves' hyperthyroidism and ophthalmopathy. TCRdb fed the multiplex PCR reads into MiXCR, producing one record per CDR3 protein. The profile shows approximately 410,000 distinct CDR3 sequences, roughly an eighth of them singletons. The specimen was blood. These receptor sequences come from a woman under 30 with Graves' hyperthyroidism. Both conserved end residues are part of each CDR3. A D gene is named only where the DNA matches it firmly.

J	D	V	CDR3
TRBJ2-1	-	TRBV20-1	CSARGGMGYNEQFF
TRBJ1-2	TRBD1	TRBV5-8	CASSLYSDRGNLHYGYTF
TRBJ1-5	-	TRBV19	CASSIVAADSNQPQHF
TRBJ2-7	TRBD1	TRBV27	CASSLGTGFYEQYF
TRBJ2-7	TRBD1	TRBV6-1	CASTTGGWYEQYF
TRBJ2-6	-	TRBV2	CASSELGTGANVLTF
TRBJ2-1	TRBD2	TRBV3-1	CASSRLAGGYNEQFF
TRBJ1-5	-	TRBV6-1	CARALGARQPQHF
TRBJ2-3	TRBD2	TRBV10-3	CAIRQTSGSFDTQYF
TRBJ1-4	-	TRBV7-6	CASSPRAPGTNEKLSF
TRBJ2-7	-	TRBV4-3	CASSQGRGPNSYEQYF
TRBJ1-2	TRBD1	TRBV5-1	CASSRVGTGQFNYGHTF
TRBJ1-4	-	TRBV4-3	CASSQEGIGGTNEKLFF
TRBJ2-2	-	TRBV27	CASSLLQGIGTGELFF
TRBJ1-4	-	TRBV2	CASRNRASEKLFF
TRBJ2-1	-	TRBV2	CASSETRGGNEQFF
TRBJ1-1	-	TRBV7-2	CASSIISGGRTEAFF
TRBJ2-2	TRBD2	TRBV27	CASSLLGGRGTGELFF
TRBJ2-1	TRBD2	TRBV5-1	CASSLVSSGNYNEQFF
TRBJ2-7	TRBD2	TRBV7-2	CASSSSTGTRSSEQYF
TRBJ2-7	TRBD1	TRBV30	CAWSRTGGFYEQYF
TRBJ2-1	TRBD1	TRBV19	CATTYRDRNGEQFF
TRBJ1-5	-	TRBV18	CASSSEPNQPQHF
TRBJ2-1	TRBD2	TRBV2	CASGVAGLVDNEQFF
TRBJ2-7	-	TRBV27	CASLPGGSSYEQYF
TRBJ1-1	TRBD1	TRBV24-1	CATSPRTGNTEAFF
TRBJ1-1	-	TRBV28	CASSSPGRETEAFF
TRBJ1-4	-	TRBV5-1	CASSLGYGGEKLFF
TRBJ2-7	-	TRBV10-3	CAISVSPDDEQYF
TRBJ2-5	TRBD2	TRBV13	CASSPTGTSSFGEETQYF
TRBJ1-2	TRBD1	TRBV14	CASSQIQGQVNYGYTF
TRBJ1-5	-	TRBV28	CASTKRVANQPQHF
TRBJ1-4	-	TRBV7-2	CASSPHPGPGLNEKLFF